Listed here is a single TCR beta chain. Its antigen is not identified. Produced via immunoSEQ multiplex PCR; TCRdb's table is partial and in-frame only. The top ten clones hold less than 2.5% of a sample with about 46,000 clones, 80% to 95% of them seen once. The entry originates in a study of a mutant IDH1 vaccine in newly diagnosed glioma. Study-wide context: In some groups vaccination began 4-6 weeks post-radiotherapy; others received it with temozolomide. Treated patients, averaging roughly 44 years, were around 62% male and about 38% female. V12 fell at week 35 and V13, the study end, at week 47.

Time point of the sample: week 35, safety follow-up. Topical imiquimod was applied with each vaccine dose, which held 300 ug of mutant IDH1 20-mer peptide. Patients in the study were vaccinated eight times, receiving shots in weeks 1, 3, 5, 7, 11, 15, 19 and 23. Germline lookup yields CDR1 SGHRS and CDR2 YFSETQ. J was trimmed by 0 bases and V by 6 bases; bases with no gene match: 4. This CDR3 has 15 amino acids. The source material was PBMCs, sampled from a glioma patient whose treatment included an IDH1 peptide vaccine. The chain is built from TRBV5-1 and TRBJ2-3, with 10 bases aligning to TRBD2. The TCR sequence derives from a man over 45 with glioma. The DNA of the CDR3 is TGCGCCAGCATACCAGCGGGGGGGAGCACAGATACGCAGTATTTT. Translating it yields CASIPAGGSTDTQYF.